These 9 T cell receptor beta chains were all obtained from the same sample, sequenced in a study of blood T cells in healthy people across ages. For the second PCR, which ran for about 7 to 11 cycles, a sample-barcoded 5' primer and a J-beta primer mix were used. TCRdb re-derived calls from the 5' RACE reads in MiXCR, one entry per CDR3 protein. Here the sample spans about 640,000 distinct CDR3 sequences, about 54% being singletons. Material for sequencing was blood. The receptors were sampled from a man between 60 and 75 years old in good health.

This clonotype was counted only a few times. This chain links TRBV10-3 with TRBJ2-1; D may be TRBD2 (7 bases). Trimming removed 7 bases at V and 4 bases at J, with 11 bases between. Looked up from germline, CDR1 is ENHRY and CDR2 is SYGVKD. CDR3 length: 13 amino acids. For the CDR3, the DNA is TGTGCCATCATGGGAGGGGGGTACAATGAGCAGTTCTTC. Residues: CAIMGGGYNEQFF.

DNA for the CDR3: TGTGCCAGCAGCCTACGGGGGGCTAGGACAGATACGCAGTATTTT. This sequence encodes CASSLRGARTDTQYF. This chain connects TRBV9 to TRBJ2-3; D is possibly TRBD2 (7 bases). This CDR3 has 15 residues. Germline values: CDR1 SGDLS, CDR2 YYNGEE. The ends were cut back, 4 bases at V and 3 bases at J, with 15 bases in the middle.

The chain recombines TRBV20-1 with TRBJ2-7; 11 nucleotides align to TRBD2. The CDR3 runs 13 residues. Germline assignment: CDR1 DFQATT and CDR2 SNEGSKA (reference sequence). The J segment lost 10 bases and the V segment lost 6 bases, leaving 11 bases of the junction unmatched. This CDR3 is CSAPTSGAAAQYF. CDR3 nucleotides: TGCAGTGCCCCGACTAGCGGGGCTGCGGCCCAGTACTTC.

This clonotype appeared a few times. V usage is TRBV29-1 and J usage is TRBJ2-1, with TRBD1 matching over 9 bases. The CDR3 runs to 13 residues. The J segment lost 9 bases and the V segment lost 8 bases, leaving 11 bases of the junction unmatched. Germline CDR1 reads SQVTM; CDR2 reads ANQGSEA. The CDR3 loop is CSSLTGGNSEQFF. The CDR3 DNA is TGCAGCTCCCTGACAGGGGGGAACAGTGAGCAGTTCTTC.

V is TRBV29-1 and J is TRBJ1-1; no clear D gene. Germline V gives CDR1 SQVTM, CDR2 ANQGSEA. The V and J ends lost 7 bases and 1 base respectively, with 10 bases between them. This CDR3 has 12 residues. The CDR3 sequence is CSALSENTEAFF. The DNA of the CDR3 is TGCAGCGCCCTCTCAGAGAACACTGAAGCTTTCTTT.

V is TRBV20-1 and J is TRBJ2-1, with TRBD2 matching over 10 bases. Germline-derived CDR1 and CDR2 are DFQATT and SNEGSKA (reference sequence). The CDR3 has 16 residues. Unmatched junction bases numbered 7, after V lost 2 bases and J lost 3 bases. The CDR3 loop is CSARISGGINYNEQFF. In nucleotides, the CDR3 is TGCAGTGCTAGAATTAGCGGGGGGATAAACTACAATGAGCAGTTCTTC.

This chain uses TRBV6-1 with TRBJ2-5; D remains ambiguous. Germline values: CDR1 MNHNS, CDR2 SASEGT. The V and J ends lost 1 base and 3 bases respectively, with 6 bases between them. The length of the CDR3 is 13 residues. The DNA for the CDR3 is TGTGCCAGCAGTGAAGGACGGGAAGAGACCCAGTACTTC. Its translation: CASSEGREETQYF.

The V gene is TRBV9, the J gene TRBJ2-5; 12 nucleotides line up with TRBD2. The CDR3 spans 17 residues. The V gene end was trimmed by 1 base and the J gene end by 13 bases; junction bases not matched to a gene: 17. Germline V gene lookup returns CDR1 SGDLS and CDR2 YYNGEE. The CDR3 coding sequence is TGTGCCAGCAGCGTACCCCTGACTAGCGGGGGCCGTTACGAGCGGTACTTC. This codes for CASSVPLTSGGRYERYF.

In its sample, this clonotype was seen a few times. The CDR3 DNA follows: TGTGCCAGCAGTTTAAGGGCTGGCTATGGCTACACCTTC. Translation: CASSLRAGYGYTF. The chain recombines TRBV28 with TRBJ1-2, with D uncertain. CDR1 is MDHEN, CDR2 SYDVKM, per germline. This CDR3 is 13 amino acids long. V lost 2 bases and J lost 4, with 8 bases in between.